Many counts were recorded for the clone carrying this TCR beta chain. Its antigen is unidentified. The sample is drawn from a study of regulatory T cells in long-lasting Graves disease. Findings and caveats of the study: Relative to new patients (966), persistent patients exhibited greater sharing of public clonotypes (around 2,700). Possibly, accuracy suffered from the small sample size.

Specified time point: newly diagnosed GD, antithyroid drugs for less than 3 months. Following extraction of RNA from PBMCs, that RNA was used to make the TCR library. Graves' disease was diagnosed by American Thyroid Association guidelines. Deletions cut 6 bases from V and 8 bases from J, with 16 bases between. CDR3 size: 14 residues. Germline CDR1 LGHNA, CDR2 YSLEER. HTBI primers from iRepertoire and Arm-PCR of CDR3 regions yielded the TCR beta libraries. TCRdb used MiXCR to reprocess the multiplex PCR reads, holding one entry per CDR3 protein. The sample contains more than 300,000 distinct CDR3 sequences, about 14% of which appear only once.

The V and J genes are TRBV4-3 and TRBJ1-4; D ambiguous. This material consisted of peripheral blood mononuclear cells (PBMCs), taken at new diagnosis, from a patient treated with antithyroid drugs. The TCR sequence derives from a female donor with Graves disease. CDR3 sequence (DNA): TGCGCCAGCAGTTTAGAGGCAGAGACCGAAAAACTGTTTTTT. Amino acid sequence: CASSLEAETEKLFF.